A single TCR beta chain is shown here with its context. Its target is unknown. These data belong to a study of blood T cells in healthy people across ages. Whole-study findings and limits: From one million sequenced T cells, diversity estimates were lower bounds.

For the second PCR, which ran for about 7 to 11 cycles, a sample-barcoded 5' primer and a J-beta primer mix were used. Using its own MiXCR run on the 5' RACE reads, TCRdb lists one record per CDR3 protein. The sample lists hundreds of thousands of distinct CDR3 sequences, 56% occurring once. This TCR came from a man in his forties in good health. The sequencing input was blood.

CDR3 nucleotides: TGTGCCAGCAGTGAAGGTCTAGCGGGGGGAATAATAACCGGGGAGCTGTTTTTT. Translation: CASSEGLAGGIITGELFF. The chain joins TRBV25-1 to TRBJ2-2; TRBD2 matches 11 bases. Germline loops: CDR1 MGHDK, CDR2 SYGVNS. The CDR3 spans 18 residues. Unmatched junction bases numbered 10, after V lost 2 bases and J lost 5 bases.